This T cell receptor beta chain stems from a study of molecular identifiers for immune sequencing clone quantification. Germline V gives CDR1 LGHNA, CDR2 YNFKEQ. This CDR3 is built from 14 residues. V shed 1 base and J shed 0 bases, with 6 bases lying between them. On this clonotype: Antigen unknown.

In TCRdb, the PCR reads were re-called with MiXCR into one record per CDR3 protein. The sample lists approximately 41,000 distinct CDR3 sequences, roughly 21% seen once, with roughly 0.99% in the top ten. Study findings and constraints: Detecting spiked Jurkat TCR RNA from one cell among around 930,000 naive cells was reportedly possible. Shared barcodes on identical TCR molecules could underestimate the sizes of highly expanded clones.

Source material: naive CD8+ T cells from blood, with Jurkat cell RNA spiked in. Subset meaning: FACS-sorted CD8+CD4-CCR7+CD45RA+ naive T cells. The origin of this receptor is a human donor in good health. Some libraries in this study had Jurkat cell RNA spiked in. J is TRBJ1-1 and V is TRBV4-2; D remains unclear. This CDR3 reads CASSQAEMNTEAFF. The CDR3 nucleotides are TGTGCCAGCAGCCAAGCGGAAATGAACACTGAAGCTTTCTTT.